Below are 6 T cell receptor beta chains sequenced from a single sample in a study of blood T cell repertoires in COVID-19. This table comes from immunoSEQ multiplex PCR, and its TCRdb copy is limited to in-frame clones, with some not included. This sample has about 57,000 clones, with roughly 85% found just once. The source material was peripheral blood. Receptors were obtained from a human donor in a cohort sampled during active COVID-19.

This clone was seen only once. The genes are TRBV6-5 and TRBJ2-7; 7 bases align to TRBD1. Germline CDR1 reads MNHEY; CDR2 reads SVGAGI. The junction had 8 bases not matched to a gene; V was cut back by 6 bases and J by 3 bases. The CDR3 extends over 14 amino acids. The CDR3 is CASRLRDRDYEQYF. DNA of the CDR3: TGTGCCAGCAGGCTCCGGGACAGAGACTACGAGCAGTACTTC.

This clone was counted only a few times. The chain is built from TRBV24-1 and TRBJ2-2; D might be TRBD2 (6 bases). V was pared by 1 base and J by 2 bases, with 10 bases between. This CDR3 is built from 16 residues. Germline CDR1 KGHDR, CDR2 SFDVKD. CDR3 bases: TGTGCCACCAGTGATTTTGCGGGACTTAACACCGGGGAGCTGTTTTTT. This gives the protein CATSDFAGLNTGELFF.

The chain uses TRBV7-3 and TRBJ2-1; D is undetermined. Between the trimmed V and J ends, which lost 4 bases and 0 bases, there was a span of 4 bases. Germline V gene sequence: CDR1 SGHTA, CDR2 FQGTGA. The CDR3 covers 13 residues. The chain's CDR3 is CASSSSSYNEQFF. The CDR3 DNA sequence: TGTGCCAGCAGCTCCAGCTCCTACAATGAGCAGTTCTTC.

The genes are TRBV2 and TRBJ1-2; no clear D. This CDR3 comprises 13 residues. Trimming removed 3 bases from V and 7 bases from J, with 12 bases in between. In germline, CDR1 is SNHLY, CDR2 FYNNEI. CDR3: CASSDPGSAGYTF. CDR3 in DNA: TGTGCCAGCAGTGACCCGGGGTCAGCTGGCTACACCTTC. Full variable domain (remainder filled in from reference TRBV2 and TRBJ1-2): EPEVTQTPSHQVTQMGQEVILRCVPISNHLYFYWYRQILGQKVEFLVSFYNNEISEKSEIFDDQFSVERPDGSNFTLKIRSTKLEDSAMYFCASSDPGSAGYTFGSGTRLTVV.

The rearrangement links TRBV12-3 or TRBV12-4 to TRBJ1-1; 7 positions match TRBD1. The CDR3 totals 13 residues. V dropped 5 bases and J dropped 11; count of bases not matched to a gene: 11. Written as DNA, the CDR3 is TGTGCCAGCAGTGCTCAGGGGGGCCTCCAGGCTTTCTTT. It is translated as CASSAQGGLQAFF.

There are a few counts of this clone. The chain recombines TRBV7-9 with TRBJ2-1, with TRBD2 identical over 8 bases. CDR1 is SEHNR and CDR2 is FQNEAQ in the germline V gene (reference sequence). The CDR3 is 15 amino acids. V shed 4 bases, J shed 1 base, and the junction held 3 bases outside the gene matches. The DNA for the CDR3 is TGTGCCAGCAGCTCCTCTAGCGGGTCCTACAATGAGCAGTTCTTC. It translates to CASSSSSGSYNEQFF. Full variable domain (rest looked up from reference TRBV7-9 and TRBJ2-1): DTGVSQNPRHKITKRGQNVTFRCDPISEHNRLYWYRQTLGQGPEFLTYFQNEAQLEKSRLLSDRFSAERPKGSFSTLEIQRTEQGDSAMYLCASSSSSGSYNEQFFGPGTRLTVL.